This is a list of T cell receptor beta chains from one sample in a study of OX40 agonist ivuxolimab in advanced cancers. TCRdb's table, derived via immunoSEQ multiplex PCR, lists solely in-frame clones and lacks some. The sample holds tens of thousands of clones, about 89% seen once. Here the sequenced sample was CD4+ or CD8+ T cells sorted from blood, taken in a trial of the OX40 agonist ivuxolimab. All receptors derive from an adult with an advanced solid tumor such as melanoma, head and neck, liver or kidney cancer. Both conserved end residues are part of each CDR3. The D gene is left open where the match is weak. Part of the rows lack a size; the others show once, few, many or a class for expanded clones.

V	J	size	D	DNA	CDR3
TRBV7-3	TRBJ2-6	few	NA	TGTGCCAGCAGCTTAGGGGGCGGTGGGGCCAACGTCCTGACTTTC	CASSLGGGGANVLTF
TRBV18	TRBJ1-1	NA	NA	TGTGCCAGCTCCCTTGACAGCTTCGGAGCTTTCTTT	CASSLDSFGAFF
TRBV5-3	TRBJ2-5	NA	NA	TGTGCCAGCAGCTTCTGGGAAGAGACCCAGTACTTC	CASSFWEETQYF
TRBV28	TRBJ2-3	NA	NA	TGTGCCACCACAGCAGGGGGCACAGATACGCAGTATTTT	CATTAGGTDTQYF
TRBV10-1	TRBJ2-2	NA	NA	TGCGCCAGCAGTGGGGGGGCAGGGGGCACCGGGGAGCTGTTTTTT	CASSGGAGGTGELFF
TRBV11-2	TRBJ1-4	NA	NA	TGTGCCAGCAGCCCCGATCGGTGGGAGGAAAAACTGTTTTTT	CASSPDRWEEKLFF
TRBV2	TRBJ2-1	NA	TRBD2	TGTGCCAGCAGTTTAGCGGGAGCCTACAATGAGCAGTTCTTC	CASSLAGAYNEQFF
TRBV29-1	TRBJ1-1	NA	NA	TGCAGCGTAGACCCGGGACCGTCCGTGAACACTGAAGCTTTCTTT	CSVDPGPSVNTEAFF
TRBV28	TRBJ1-1	NA	NA	TGTGCCAGCAGGCTCTTGAACACTGAAGCTTTCTTT	CASRLLNTEAFF
TRBV6-5	TRBJ2-2	NA	NA	TGTGCCAGCAGAGGCTCGACTCGTCACACCGGGGAGCTGTTTTTT	CASRGSTRHTGELFF
TRBV5-6	TRBJ1-2	NA	NA	TGTGCCAGCAGCCCGGGGCAGGGTGGCCATGGCTACACCTTC	CASSPGQGGHGYTF
TRBV6-1	TRBJ1-4	NA	NA	TGTGCCAGCAGTGAGGCCTTTAGGACTAATGAAAAACTGTTTTTT	CASSEAFRTNEKLFF
TRBV9	TRBJ2-7	NA	TRBD1	TGTGCCAGCAGCGGACCGACAGGGGAAGGTAGGACCTACGAGCAGTACTTC	CASSGPTGEGRTYEQYF
TRBV27	TRBJ2-2	NA	TRBD2	TGTGCCAGCAGTCACCAAACTAGCGGGAGAACCGGGGAGCTGTTTTTT	CASSHQTSGRTGELFF
TRBV9	TRBJ2-3	NA	TRBD2	TGTGCCAGCAGCCCCCTAGCGGGGACGCCGGGAGATACGCAGTATTTT	CASSPLAGTPGDTQYF
TRBV10-1	TRBJ2-3	NA	NA	TGCGCCAGCAGCCCGGGCGTGCCAGATACGCAGTATTTT	CASSPGVPDTQYF
TRBV5-1	TRBJ1-5	NA	NA	TGCGCCAGCAGCGACGGAAGCAATCAGCCCCAGCATTTT	CASSDGSNQPQHF
TRBV6-5	TRBJ2-7	once	TRBD1	TGTGCCAGCCTCCGGGGGGACAGGGAGGGCGAGCAGTACTTC	CASLRGDREGEQYF
TRBV5-1	TRBJ1-1	NA	NA	TGCGCCAGCAGCTTGCCAGGACCCAACGCTGAAGCTTTCTTT	CASSLPGPNAEAFF
TRBV4-1	TRBJ1-3	once	NA	TGCGCCAGCAGCCAAGAGCGGGACAAAGGGTTATCTGGAAACACCATATATTTT	CASSQERDKGLSGNTIYF
TRBV27	TRBJ2-7	once	NA	TGTGCCAGCAGTTTTGGGCGGGACCAGTTTTACGAGCAGTACTTC	CASSFGRDQFYEQYF
TRBV5-5	TRBJ1-3	NA	NA	TGTGCCAGCAGCTTACAGGGCTCTGGAAACACCATATATTTT	CASSLQGSGNTIYF
TRBV10-2	TRBJ1-1	NA	NA	TGCGCCAGCAGTGAGTCAGCGAACACTGAAGCTTTCTTT	CASSESANTEAFF
TRBV5-6	TRBJ2-2	NA	NA	TGTGCCAGCAGCCCCAGCGCGGTGGGGGAGCTGTTTTTT	CASSPSAVGELFF
TRBV10-3	TRBJ1-5	NA	TRBD1	TGTGCCATTTCGGACAGGAATAGCAATCAGCCCCAGCATTTT	CAISDRNSNQPQHF
TRBV5-6	TRBJ1-3	NA	NA	TGTGCCAGCAGCTTGACGGGCTCTGGAAACACCATATATTTT	CASSLTGSGNTIYF
TRBV4-2	TRBJ2-5	few	TRBD1	TGTGCCAGCAGCCAAGAACAGGGGGATGAGACCCAGTACTTC	CASSQEQGDETQYF
TRBV7-2	TRBJ1-4	medium-sized	NA	TGTGCCAGCAGTGTGGAGCATAATGAAAAACTGTTTTTT	CASSVEHNEKLFF
TRBV11-2	TRBJ1-2	NA	NA	TGTGCCAGCAGCTTGCAGGATAACTATGGCTACACCTTC	CASSLQDNYGYTF
TRBV2	TRBJ1-3	NA	TRBD1	TGTGCCAGCAGGCCCGACGGGACAGGGTCTGGAAACACCATATATTTT	CASRPDGTGSGNTIYF
TRBV10-3	TRBJ2-6	NA	NA	TGTGCCATCAACCCAGGAGCCTCTGGGGCCAACGTCCTGACTTTC	CAINPGASGANVLTF
TRBV7-9	TRBJ1-1	NA	NA	TGTGCCAGCAGCTTTTCGGGGTTGGGAACTGAAGCTTTCTTT	CASSFSGLGTEAFF
TRBV9	TRBJ2-1	NA	TRBD2	TGTGCCAGCAGCCTGACGACTAGCGGGAGCGAGAATGAGCAGTTCTTC	CASSLTTSGSENEQFF
TRBV6-1	TRBJ1-3	NA	TRBD1	TGTGCCAGCAGTGCCGACAGGGTGTCTGGAAACACCATATATTTT	CASSADRVSGNTIYF
TRBV18	TRBJ2-7	NA	NA	TGTGCCAGCTCCCAAGGTAGCAGCTCCTACGAGCAGTACTTC	CASSQGSSSYEQYF
TRBV14	TRBJ1-2	NA	NA	TGTGCCAGCAGCGACTTGTATGGCTACACCTTC	CASSDLYGYTF
TRBV6-1	TRBJ2-7	NA	NA	TGTGCCAGCAGTGAACTCGGCGGAGCTAACGAGCAGTACTTC	CASSELGGANEQYF
TRBV4-2	TRBJ2-1	NA	TRBD2	TGTGCCAGCAGCCAAGAGGTTAGCGGGGCCCCGGCGTTCTTC	CASSQEVSGAPAFF
TRBV5-1	TRBJ2-7	NA	TRBD1	TGCGCCAGCAGCGTGACAGGGGGGCCGTATTTGTACGAGCAGTACTTC	CASSVTGGPYLYEQYF
TRBV7-2	TRBJ2-7	NA	NA	TGTGCCAGCAGCTCCCGGACGTCCTCCTACGAGCAGTACTTC	CASSSRTSSYEQYF
TRBV5-1	TRBJ2-5	few	TRBD2	TGCGCCAGCAGCTTGGGCCTCGGGGGGGCCCTAGAGACCCAGTACTTC	CASSLGLGGALETQYF